A single T cell receptor beta chain is shown here with its context. These data belong to a study of T-cell reconstitution after alpha-beta-depleted transplantation in children. Researchers prepared the TCRbeta library using unique molecular identifiers, the study reports. From the PCR reads, TCRdb called clonotypes with MiXCR, one entry per CDR3 protein. The sample consists of 350,000 to 450,000 distinct CDR3 sequences, less than 15% of them appearing once. In germline, CDR1 is GTSNPN, CDR2 SVGIG (reference sequence). Unmatched junction bases numbered 3, after V lost 5 bases and J lost 2 bases. The CDR3 totals 13 residues.

This specimen consisted of PBMCs, obtained from the stem cell graft. The V and J genes are TRBV30 and TRBJ1-5; TRBD1 agrees at 7 bases. This TCR was recovered from a human donor who donated a stem cell graft to a child with Fanconi anemia. The chain's CDR3 is CAWGTAGNQPQHF. The CDR3 DNA follows: TGTGCCTGGGGGACAGCGGGCAATCAGCCCCAGCATTTT.